Below are 4 T cell receptor beta chains sequenced from a single sample in a study of control samples from healthy donors and cancer patients. The repertoire was sequenced with immunoSEQ multiplex PCR; TCRdb's copy has only in-frame clones and lacks some. The table has over 120,000 clones, 75% to 95% seen once; the top ten hold roughly 3.2%. Sequenced input: blood. The receptors come from a man under 40 in good health.

The chain combines TRBV6-5 with TRBJ2-6; no definite D call. The V gene's germline CDR1 is MNHEY and CDR2 SVGAGI. CDR3 length: 15 residues. Trimming shortened V by 6 bases and J by 2 bases, and 11 bases separated the two germline ends. Written as DNA, the CDR3 is TGTGCCAGCAGCTCTCGGGTGACTGGGGCCAACGTCCTGACTTTC. Translation: CASSSRVTGANVLTF.

The chain uses TRBV6-6 and TRBJ1-1; D not resolved. The CDR3 extends over 15 amino acids. V gave up 6 bases and J gave up 1 base, with 15 bases separating them. Germline V CDR1 and CDR2: MNHNY, SVGAGI (reference sequence). The CDR3 loop reads CASSLDGSRNTEAFF. Here the CDR3 DNA reads TGTGCCAGCAGCTTGGACGGCTCCCGGAACACTGAAGCTTTCTTT.

The chain uses TRBV10-3 and TRBJ1-3; D not certain. The V gene's germline CDR1 is ENHRY and CDR2 SYGVKD. The CDR3 covers 14 residues. Trimming stripped 0 bases from V and 3 bases from J, with 6 bases between. CDR3: CAISESGFGNTIYF. Here the CDR3 DNA reads TGTGCCATCAGTGAGTCCGGGTTTGGAAACACCATATATTTT.

The chain links TRBV10-3 to TRBJ2-6; D is uncertain. Trimming removed 10 bases at V and 2 bases at J, with 6 bases between. CDR3 length: 12 residues. CDR1 is ENHRY and CDR2 is SYGVKD in the germline V gene. CDR3 sequence (DNA): TGTGCCACTACGCCTGGGGCCAACGTCCTGACTTTC. Its protein is CATTPGANVLTF.